This T cell receptor beta chain was found in a study of OX40 agonist ivuxolimab in advanced cancers. About the research overall: Three individuals attained partial responses, comprising one hepatocellular carcinoma case and two cutaneous melanoma cases. Study-level findings and limits: There was clonal expansion of CD4+ and CD8+ blood T cells by week 6 at 0.1 to 3.0 mg/kg.

On this clone: Its antigen is unknown.

Sequenced by immunoSEQ multiplex PCR; TCRdb stores in-frame clones only, minus some. Of roughly 56,000 clones detected, roughly 84% appear once; the ten largest clones hold approximately 5%. CDR3 length: 12 amino acids. V was shortened by 5 bases and J by 2 bases, with 3 bases between the two germline ends. Germline assignment: CDR1 SEHNR and CDR2 FQNEAQ (reference sequence). The source was CD4+ or CD8+ T cells sorted from blood, collected in a trial of the OX40 agonist ivuxolimab. The rearrangement joins TRBV7-9 to TRBJ2-2; unclear D gene. The source is an adult with an advanced solid tumor such as melanoma, head and neck, liver or kidney cancer. CDR3 region: CASSTNTGELFF. In nucleotides, the CDR3 is TGTGCCAGCAGCACCAACACCGGGGAGCTGTTTTTT.